These 27 T cell receptor beta chains came from one sample sequenced in a study of tumor-infiltrating lymphocytes in primary liver carcinoma. Constant-region priming of 500 ng total RNA yielded TCR beta cDNA. Three nested multiplex PCR rounds of slightly modified ARM-PCR generated TCR beta libraries. Both of the initial two PCR rounds ran for 10 cycles and employed TRBV1-TRBV30 forward primers alongside a C-beta reverse primer. TCRdb itself ran the multiplex PCR reads through MiXCR, one entry per CDR3 protein. The data contain about 66,000 distinct CDR3 sequences, about 71% of them singletons. Between about 17 and 34 mg of unsorted bulk tissue served as the source from which RNA and DNA were co-extracted. The sequencing sample was made of liver tumor tissue from sampling region 4. Documented subset: tumor region T4, right-lateral pole. The receptor source for this set is a man aged 40-55 years with primary liver carcinoma and hepatitis B virus infection.

About this clonotype: Sequence at one end of the junction differs from germline and may be a read error. The CDR3 region has the DNA TGTGCCAGCAGCCCGACCGGGACAGGGATCAACGATCAGTACTTC. Translated, it gives CASSPTGTGINDQYF. The chain joins TRBV5-4 to TRBJ2-7; 9 nucleotides match TRBD1. This CDR3 has 15 amino acids. Per the germline V gene, CDR1 is SGHNT and CDR2 is YYREEE (reference sequence).

Regarding this clonotype: The junction and the germline gene differ at one end; a read error may be behind it. The chain employs TRBV4-2 and TRBJ2-7; no clear D. Germline V lookup: CDR1 LGHNA, CDR2 YNFKEQ. This CDR3 has 12 amino acids. The CDR3 DNA sequence: TGTACCAGCAACCAAGAGGCCCACGAGCAGTACTTC. Its protein product is CTSNQEAHEQYF.

In the case of this clonotype: A junction end diverges from the germline sequence, so it may reflect a read error. This chain links TRBV6-2 or TRBV6-3 with TRBJ2-2, with D perhaps given as TRBD1 or TRBD2 (5 bases each). The V gene's germline CDR1 is MNHEY and CDR2 SVGEGT. The CDR3 loop spans 15 amino acids. The CDR3 coding sequence is TGTGCCAGCAGTTACACCGGGGCCGCATACGGGGAGCTGATTTTT. Its translation is CASSYTGAAYGELIF.

About this clonotype: The junction departs from the called germline gene at one end, perhaps through a read error. The J gene is TRBJ2-1, the V gene TRBV29-1, with a weak D call TRBD1 (7 bases). The CDR3 totals 12 residues. The germline CDR1 and CDR2 sequences are SQVTM and ANQGSEA. The CDR3 loop is CSVQPGGNELFF. The CDR3 coding sequence is TGCAGCGTCCAGCCAGGGGGGAATGAGCTGTTCTTC.

Regarding this clonotype: This may come from a read error, since a much larger clone is one base off. V is TRBV10-1 and J is TRBJ2-1; tentative D call: TRBD1 (6 bases). CDR1 WNHNN and CDR2 SYGVQD come from the germline V gene (reference sequence). This CDR3 is built from 15 residues. CDR3 region: CSSSDQSRGGNEQFF. CDR3 nucleotide sequence: TGCTCCAGCAGTGACCAGAGCAGGGGTGGAAATGAGCAGTTCTTC.

Concerning this clonotype: Germline is not matched at one junction end, which may reflect a read error. This chain links TRBV11-3 with TRBJ2-5; D may be TRBD1 or TRBD2 (5 bases each). The CDR3 has 13 amino acids. Germline CDR1 and CDR2: SGHNT and YENEEA. The DNA of the CDR3 is TGTGCCAGCGGCAGAGGGACCGTAGAGACTCAGTACTTC. Amino acids: CASGRGTVETQYF.

On this clonotype: This CDR3 is missing its conserved last phenylalanine or tryptophan, likely due to a read error. The DNA is left out, because the CDR3 cannot be placed on it with certainty; the CDR3 is given as TCRdb lists it. This sequence joins TRBV4-1 and TRBJ2-3; TRBD1 reflects the table's D call only, with no check against the DNA. From its first to its last residue, the CDR3 has 13 amino acids. Germline CDR1 MGHRA, CDR2 YSYEKL. The CDR3: CASSQEYQGGPHV.

The chain recombines TRBV4-1 with TRBJ2-2; perhaps D is TRBD1 or TRBD2 (6 bases each). Germline V CDR1 and CDR2: MGHRA, YSYEKL. Trimming took off 5 bases at V and 9 bases at J, with 19 bases between the two ends. The CDR3 covers 15 residues. CDR3 bases: TGCGCCAGCAGCACCCAACCGAGGGGGGCCAGGGAGCTGTTTTTT. Its protein product is CASSTQPRGARELFF.

This clonotype was counted many times. The V and J genes are TRBV29-1 and TRBJ2-1; 7 bases are a match to TRBD2. The CDR3 spans 14 residues. V shed 2 bases, J shed 3 bases, and the junction held 4 bases outside the gene matches. Germline values: CDR1 SQVTM, CDR2 ANQGSEA. The CDR3 loop reads CSVEPSGIYNEQFF. The CDR3 DNA is TGCAGCGTTGAACCTAGCGGCATCTACAATGAGCAGTTCTTC.

V gene TRBV14 combines with J gene TRBJ2-1; 11 bases align to TRBD2. CDR1 is SGHDN, CDR2 FVKESK, per germline. V lost 2 bases, J lost 8 bases, and 8 bases stayed unmatched. CDR3 length: 16 amino acids. The CDR3 region has the DNA TGTGCCAGCAGCCAACTTGAACTAGCGGGAGATCATGAGCAGTTCTTC. Encoded protein: CASSQLELAGDHEQFF.

Worth noting for this clonotype: A much larger clone sits a single nucleotide away, making a read error possible. The chain couples TRBV28 to TRBJ2-7; 13 bases agree with TRBD2. The germline V gene encodes CDR1 MDHEN and CDR2 SYDVKM. The CDR3 length is 14 residues. CDR3 residues: CARSLVLAGGEQYF. The CDR3 DNA reads TGTGCCAGGAGTTTAGTACTAGCGGGAGGGGAGCAGTACTTC.

About this clonotype: Sequence at one end of the junction differs from germline and may be a read error. The chain recombines TRBV4-3 with TRBJ2-2; weak D call: TRBD1 (6 bases). The CDR3 has 15 amino acids. Germline assignment: CDR1 LGHNA and CDR2 YSLEER. Here the CDR3 reads CAISKAAGDTGELFF. In DNA form, the CDR3 reads TGCGCCATCAGCAAAGCCGCAGGGGATACCGGGGAGCTGTTTTTT.

The chain employs TRBV29-1 and TRBJ2-1; 8 positions agree with TRBD2. CDR3 length: 15 amino acids. Germline loops: CDR1 SQVTM, CDR2 ANQGSEA. V was clipped by 1 base and J by 5 bases; unmatched bases: 7. This chain's CDR3 is CSVEGKRGLDNEQFF. CDR3 nucleotide sequence: TGCAGCGTTGAAGGGAAGCGGGGGCTTGACAATGAGCAGTTCTTC.

About this clonotype itself: The conserved final phenylalanine or tryptophan is absent from the CDR3, which likely points to a read error. The rearrangement joins TRBV11-2 to TRBJ1-2, with 7 bases that match TRBD1. Trimming at V came to 1 base and at J to 6 bases, leaving 8 bases not matched to a gene. The CDR3 runs to 15 residues. The germline V gene has CDR1 SGHAT and CDR2 FQNNGV. The DNA for the CDR3 is TGTGCCAGCAGCTTAGGTGGGACAGCCCTAGATGGCTACACCTAC. Amino acid sequence: CASSLGGTALDGYTY.

V usage is TRBV6-1 and J usage is TRBJ1-5; perhaps TRBD2 as D (5 bases). The end of the DNA is better explained by TRBJ2-3, so the J call may be wrong. Germline CDR1 is MNHNS and CDR2 is SASEGT. The CDR3 has 14 amino acids. Here the CDR3 DNA reads TGTGCCAGCAGTGAGGCGAGGGAAGAGGCGCCCCAGTATTTT. Protein product: CASSEAREEAPQYF.

Notes on this clonotype: Germline is not matched at one junction end, which may reflect a read error. The CDR3 reads CASGQDGGAGDEQYF. The CDR3 DNA follows: TGCGCCAGCGGCCAAGATGGGGGGGCGGGAGACGAGCAGTACTTC. The rearrangement links TRBV4-3 to TRBJ2-7, with D tentatively TRBD2 (7 bases). The CDR3 totals 15 residues. CDR1 and CDR2 (germline): LGHNA, YSLEER.

Worth noting for this clonotype: This may come from a read error, since a much larger clone is one base off. The chain has TRBV5-1 and TRBJ2-5; D perhaps matches TRBD1 (6 bases). Germline assignment: CDR1 SGHRS and CDR2 YFSETQ. CDR3 length: 14 residues. For the CDR3, the DNA is TGCGCCAGCAGCAAGGGACAATCGGAAGAGGCCCAGTACTTC. Encoded protein: CASSKGQSEEAQYF.

About this clonotype itself: At one boundary the junction diverges from the germline segment, which might be a read error. This chain links TRBV5-4 with TRBJ2-1, with TRBD2 identical over 8 bases. The DNA end lines up better with TRBJ2-7; the J call may be wrong. The germline V gene has CDR1 SGHNT and CDR2 YYREEE (reference sequence). This CDR3 region has 15 residues. CDR3 region: CASAQSGSSYNEQYF. In DNA form, the CDR3 reads TGCGCCAGCGCCCAAAGCGGGAGCTCCTACAATGAGCAGTACTTC.

On this clonotype itself: A junction end diverges from the germline sequence, so it may reflect a read error. CDR3 coding DNA: TGCACCAGCAGCTTGGACACGGGGAATCAGCCCCAGCATTTT. Protein product: CTSSLDTGNQPQHF. The rearrangement uses TRBV5-1 and TRBJ1-5; D is possibly TRBD1 (5 bases). Germline V gene sequence: CDR1 SGHRS, CDR2 YFSETQ. The CDR3 runs 14 residues.

A few counts support this clonotype. Because it lacks the conserved phenylalanine or tryptophan at the end, this CDR3 is likely a read error. The chain carries TRBV11-2 and TRBJ2-7; no clear D. This CDR3 has 14 residues. The ends were cut back, 0 bases at V and 7 bases at J, with 13 bases in the middle. CDR1 and CDR2 (germline): SGHAT, FQNNGV. CDR3 DNA: TGTGCCAGCAGCTTAGATCTTGGTGGGCGGGAGCAGTACCTC. It is translated as CASSLDLGGREQYL.

Concerning this clonotype itself: Mismatch with germline at one junction end may stem from a read error. The chain combines TRBV12-3 or TRBV12-4 with TRBJ2-1, with TRBD1 as a possible D gene (5 bases). CDR3 length equals 13 residues. Written as DNA, the CDR3 is TGTGTCAGCAGTCTCGGACACAACAATGAGCAGTTCTTC. Its protein is CVSSLGHNNEQFF.

Points on this clonotype: One base away lies a much larger clone, so this may be a sequencing read error. This sequence joins TRBV5-1 and TRBJ2-2; 7 positions match TRBD1. CDR1 is SGHRS and CDR2 is YFSETQ in the germline V gene. CDR3 size: 15 residues. Trimming cost V 4 bases and J 5 bases; bases outside gene matches: 8. CDR3 bases: TGCGCCAGCAGCGTCAGCTGGACAGGAACCGGGGAGCTGTTTTTT. Translation: CASSVSWTGTGELFF.

By share, this clonotype ranks as medium-sized. The J gene is TRBJ2-5, the V gene TRBV11-3, with D possibly TRBD2 on 6 matching bases. The V gene's germline CDR1 is SGHNT and CDR2 YENEEA. This CDR3 spans 14 amino acids. Trimming took off 3 bases at V and 4 bases at J, with 12 bases between the two ends. The CDR3 is CASSFGTQGETQYF. In DNA, the CDR3 is TGTGCCAGCAGCTTCGGGACTCAGGGAGAGACCCAGTACTTC.

This clonotype came up a few times. This may come from a read error, since a much larger clone is one base off. The chain recombines TRBV5-4 with TRBJ2-7, with TRBD1 identical over 8 bases. V shed 1 base and J 2 bases; nucleotides not matched to a gene: 5. The CDR3 has 15 amino acids. Germline V gene data show CDR1 as SGHNT and CDR2 as YYREEE (reference sequence). CDR3: CASSLTGQDPYEQYF. Here the CDR3 DNA reads TGTGCCAGCAGCTTGACGGGACAGGATCCCTACGAGCAGTACTTC.

This clonotype was recorded many times. V and J are TRBV13 and TRBJ2-3, with 9 bases matching TRBD2. V was clipped by 8 bases and J by 1 base; unmatched bases: 4. CDR3 length: 14 residues. Germline V gene data show CDR1 as PRHDT and CDR2 as FYEKMQ (reference sequence). The CDR3, as DNA: TGTGCCAGCTCCCAGCGGGAGGGCACAGATACGCAGTATTTT. It is translated as CASSQREGTDTQYF. Looking up the rest from reference TRBV13 and TRBJ2-3 gives the full variable domain: AAGVIQSPRHLIKEKRETATLKCYPIPRHDTVYWYQQGPGQDPQFLISFYEKMQSDKGSIPDRFSAQQFSDYHSELNMSSLELGDSALYFCASSQREGTDTQYFGPGTRLTVL.

On this clonotype: This may be a read error: a much more frequent sequence differs by one nucleotide. The V gene is TRBV5-1, the J gene TRBJ2-7, with 9 bases matching TRBD2. The length of the CDR3 is 16 residues. Germline CDR1 and CDR2: SGHRS and YFSETQ. The chain's CDR3 is CAISLGSTSGVYEQYF. For the CDR3, the DNA is TGCGCCATCAGCCTGGGGTCGACTAGCGGAGTCTACGAGCAGTACTTC.

A note on this clonotype: An end of the junction differs from the germline gene, which may be a read error. The V and J genes are TRBV4-3 and TRBJ2-3; D possibly matches TRBD1 or TRBD2 (5 bases each). CDR3 length: 14 residues. Germline CDR1 LGHNA, CDR2 YSLEER. Here the CDR3 reads CASSPSRDADTQYF. CDR3 in DNA: TGTGCCAGCAGCCCGTCTAGGGACGCAGATACGCAGTATTTT.